One and the same sample provided the 26 T cell receptor beta chains below, sequenced in a study of identical twins. Via MiXCR, TCRdb re-called the 5' RACE reads, giving one row per CDR3 protein. The table lists over 500,000 distinct CDR3 sequences, about 20% of them singletons. A further study also used this sample, focusing on T cells expressing NK-cell markers.

Sequenced sample: CD4+ T cells sorted from blood. The receptors come from a woman in her late teens or twenties in good health.

This clonotype came up a few times. The chain has TRBV7-9 and TRBJ2-2; D is undetermined. Germline CDR1 SEHNR, CDR2 FQNEAQ (reference sequence). The V end lost 7 bases, the J end lost 5 bases, and 8 bases lay between the germline ends. The CDR3 spans 12 residues. The chain's CDR3 is CASNPLTGELFF. CDR3 in DNA: TGTGCCAGCAACCCGCTGACCGGGGAGCTGTTTTTT.

This clonotype was detected only a few times. The V and J genes are TRBV15 and TRBJ2-7; the match to TRBD1 covers 8 bases. CDR1 LNHNV and CDR2 YYDKDF come from the germline V gene (reference sequence). CDR3 size: 14 residues. With V trimmed by 7 bases and J by 0 bases, 5 bases remained unmatched. The CDR3 sequence: CATMRDRSSYEQYF. CDR3 nucleotide sequence: TGTGCCACCATGCGGGACAGGAGCTCCTACGAGCAGTACTTC. The variable domain in full, completed from reference TRBV15 and TRBJ2-7, reads DAMVIQNPRYQVTQFGKPVTLSCSQTLNHNVMYWYQQKSSQAPKLLFHYYDKDFNNEADTPDNFQSRRPNTSFCFLDIRSPGLGDTAMYLCATMRDRSSYEQYFGPGTRLTVT.

As regards this clonotype: A read error may produce the germline difference seen at one junction end. The J gene is TRBJ1-5, the V gene TRBV10-3; TRBD1 might be the D (6 bases). CDR1 and CDR2 (germline): ENHRY, SYGVKD. CDR3 length equals 13 residues. The CDR3 here is CAISGTEVPPRDF. Here the CDR3 DNA reads TGTGCCATCAGTGGGACAGAGGTGCCCCCGAGGGATTTT.

This clonotype was counted between two and nine times. The DNA of the CDR3 is TGTGCCAGCAGCTTAGTTCAGGGAAACTACGAGCAGTACTTC. As protein: CASSLVQGNYEQYF. The chain has TRBV7-2 and TRBJ2-7, with D possibly matching TRBD1 (5 bases). V was clipped by 1 base and J by 3 bases, with 10 bases between them. Germline assignment: CDR1 SGHTA and CDR2 FQGNSA. The length of the CDR3 is 14 residues.

The V call is TRBV5-1, the J call TRBJ2-7; possibly TRBD1 or TRBD2 for D (5 bases each). Per germline, CDR1 SGHRS and CDR2 YFSETQ. With 0 bases removed from V and 0 bases from J, the gap between germline ends came to 7 bases. CDR3 length: 14 amino acids. The CDR3 sequence is CASSLVGDSYEQYF. The CDR3 DNA sequence: TGCGCCAGCAGCTTGGTGGGGGACTCCTACGAGCAGTACTTC.

The genes are TRBV4-2 and TRBJ2-5, with TRBD1 as a possible D gene (5 bases). In germline, CDR1 is LGHNA, CDR2 YNFKEQ. This CDR3 region has 13 residues. V was cut by 5 bases and J by 1 base, with 8 bases left in between. CDR3 region: CASSYDSQETQYF. CDR3 DNA: TGTGCCAGCAGCTACGACAGCCAAGAGACCCAGTACTTC.

This clonotype has more than one count but fewer than ten. Here the CDR3 reads CAISAGLARGTYEQYF. DNA for the CDR3: TGTGCCATCAGTGCCGGACTAGCGAGGGGGACCTACGAGCAGTACTTC. This chain connects TRBV10-3 to TRBJ2-7; 9 bases map to TRBD2. Unmatched junction bases numbered 9, after V lost 4 bases and J lost 2 bases. The CDR3 is 16 residues long. CDR1 and CDR2 (germline): ENHRY, SYGVKD.

The chain employs TRBV13 and TRBJ2-7, with unresolved D. Germline CDR1 reads PRHDT; CDR2 reads FYEKMQ (reference sequence). The CDR3 length is 13 residues. Trimming left V 3 bases short and J 3 bases short, with 9 bases between. The CDR3 loop is CASSFTVFYEQYF. As DNA, the CDR3 is TGTGCCAGCAGCTTTACAGTGTTCTACGAGCAGTACTTC. Complete variable domain (other parts from reference TRBV13 and TRBJ2-7): AAGVIQSPRHLIKEKRETATLKCYPIPRHDTVYWYQQGPGQDPQFLISFYEKMQSDKGSIPDRFSAQQFSDYHSELNMSSLELGDSALYFCASSFTVFYEQYFGPGTRLTVT.

This clonotype appeared a few times. The V and J genes are TRBV12-3 or TRBV12-4 and TRBJ1-6; TRBD1 matches at 7 bases. V was clipped by 8 bases and J by 9 bases; unmatched bases: 7. The CDR3 is made up of 13 amino acids. CDR3 in DNA: TGTGCCAGCGGGGGACAGCGAGGTTCACCCCTCCACTTT. Its protein product is CASGGQRGSPLHF.

The chain has TRBV5-1 and TRBJ2-3; D unresolved. CDR1 SGHRS and CDR2 YFSETQ come from the germline V gene. This CDR3 has 10 residues. The V end lost 5 bases, the J end lost 6 bases, and 4 bases lay between the germline ends. The CDR3 is CASRGDTQYF. In DNA, the CDR3 is TGCGCCAGCAGAGGGGATACGCAGTATTTT.

This clonotype was detected a few times. The CDR3 region is CASIGTSGSSEQFF. CDR3 DNA sequence: TGTGCCAGCATTGGGACTAGCGGGAGTAGTGAGCAGTTCTTC. J is TRBJ2-1 and V is TRBV7-8, with TRBD2 identical over 14 bases. This CDR3 has 14 amino acids. Germline V gene data show CDR1 as SGHVS and CDR2 as FQNEAQ. V dropped 7 bases and J dropped 9; count of bases not matched to a gene: 5.

The V and J genes are TRBV27 and TRBJ2-1; TRBD1 matches at 7 bases. The length of the CDR3 is 16 residues. The junction had 13 bases not matched to a gene; V was cut back by 6 bases and J by 5 bases. The germline gives CDR1 MNHEY, CDR2 SMNVEV (reference sequence). Here the CDR3 DNA reads TGTGCCAGCAGCCCCCCCACAGGGGTAGCCAACAATGAGCAGTTCTTC. It yields the protein CASSPPTGVANNEQFF.

The chain combines TRBV12-3 or TRBV12-4 with TRBJ2-3; 9 bases agree with TRBD2. V was clipped by 2 bases and J by 2 bases; unmatched bases: 5. This CDR3 region has 16 residues. CDR3 sequence (DNA): TGTGCCAGCAGTTTATGGGTAGCGGGAGACACAGATACGCAGTATTTT. Translation: CASSLWVAGDTDTQYF.

The chain couples TRBV12-3 or TRBV12-4 to TRBJ2-2; 8 bases are a match to TRBD1. Unmatched junction bases numbered 5, after V lost 6 bases and J lost 2 bases. The CDR3 length is 15 residues. The CDR3 protein is CASSRTGSNTGELFF. The CDR3 nucleotides read TGTGCCAGCAGCAGGACAGGGAGTAACACCGGGGAGCTGTTTTTT.

This clonotype was counted only a few times. The chain is built from TRBV19 and TRBJ2-1; the D gene is possibly TRBD1 (6 bases). V dropped 6 bases and J dropped 8 bases, with 20 bases sitting between them. Germline loops: CDR1 LNHDA, CDR2 SQIVND (reference sequence). This CDR3 region has 15 residues. CDR3 protein: CASRQTSFGGDEQFF. In nucleotides, the CDR3 is TGTGCCAGTAGACAAACTAGTTTTGGGGGCGATGAGCAGTTCTTC.

The CDR3 DNA sequence: TGTGCCAGCAGGATACAGGGAGAAGGAGAGACCCAGTACTTC. Its protein product is CASRIQGEGETQYF. V is TRBV25-1 and J is TRBJ2-5; maybe TRBD1 (6 bases). Germline-derived CDR1 and CDR2 are MGHDK and SYGVNS. V lost 6 bases and J 4 bases, leaving 15 bases between the germline ends. CDR3 length equals 14 residues. Full variable domain (outside the CDR3, taken from reference TRBV25-1 and TRBJ2-5): EADIYQTPRYLVIGTGKKITLECSQTMGHDKMYWYQQDPGMELHLIHYSYGVNSTEKGDLSSESTVSRIRTEHFPLTLESARPSHTSQYLCASRIQGEGETQYFGPGTRLLVL.

This clonotype has only a few counts. V gene TRBV7-2 combines with J gene TRBJ1-4; 9 nucleotides align to TRBD1. CDR3 length: 17 amino acids. Germline V CDR1 and CDR2: SGHTA, FQGNSA. V lost 5 bases and J lost 7; bases outside the gene matches: 14. CDR3 DNA sequence: TGTGCCAGCAGCCCCGGACAGGGGAGGTTGGAGGGTGAAAAACTGTTTTTT. Translation gives CASSPGQGRLEGEKLFF.

The chain combines TRBV6-1 with TRBJ2-1; D not resolved. From germline, CDR1 is MNHNS and CDR2 SASEGT. The CDR3 spans 15 residues. The V end was cut by 7 bases, the J end by 4 bases, with 17 bases between. CDR3: CASTPKWISYNEQFF. For the CDR3, the DNA is TGTGCCAGCACCCCAAAATGGATATCTTACAATGAGCAGTTCTTC.

This clonotype came up a few times. The chain combines TRBV27 with TRBJ2-7; 9 bases are shared with TRBD2. CDR3 length: 15 residues. Germline V gene sequence: CDR1 MNHEY, CDR2 SMNVEV (reference sequence). The ends lost 3 bases at V and 2 bases at J; junction bases unmatched: 5. The CDR3 sequence is CASSFDKREAYEQYF. For the CDR3, the DNA is TGTGCCAGCAGTTTTGACAAGCGGGAGGCCTACGAGCAGTACTTC.

The chain uses TRBV4-3 and TRBJ2-1; possibly TRBD1 or TRBD2 for D (6 bases each). The CDR3 contains 12 residues. Trimming pared 1 base from V and 10 bases from J, leaving 8 bases between. The germline V gene encodes CDR1 LGHNA and CDR2 YSLEER. CDR3 bases: TGCGCCAGCAGCCAAGTAGGGGGGGAGCAGTTCTTC. Translation: CASSQVGGEQFF.

This chain connects TRBV12-3 or TRBV12-4 to TRBJ2-1, with 7 bases matching TRBD1. V shed 5 bases, J shed 6 bases, and the junction held 10 bases outside the gene matches. This CDR3 contains 15 residues. CDR3 sequence reads: CASSPTGKLGNEQFF. CDR3 bases: TGTGCCAGCAGTCCGACAGGGAAGCTCGGCAATGAGCAGTTCTTC.

A few counts support this clonotype. The chain joins TRBV11-3 to TRBJ1-1; D unresolved. Germline V CDR1 and CDR2: SGHNT, YENEEA. CDR3 length: 12 residues. V shed 7 bases and J shed 11 bases, with 17 bases lying between them. The CDR3 DNA sequence: TGTGCCAGCATCAATAAGGTGGCAGACGCTTTCTTT. It codes for CASINKVADAFF.

In its sample, this clonotype was seen a few times. CDR3 protein: CSAKGQGIYSNQPQHF. The DNA of the CDR3 is TGCAGTGCTAAAGGACAGGGCATTTATAGCAATCAGCCCCAGCATTTT. V gene TRBV20-1 combines with J gene TRBJ1-5; the match to TRBD1 covers 8 bases. Germline V gene sequence: CDR1 DFQATT, CDR2 SNEGSKA (reference sequence). CDR3 length: 16 residues. V lost 4 bases and J lost 0; bases outside the gene matches: 8.

The table lists this clonotype with many counts. This chain connects TRBV6-5 to TRBJ2-7; D not resolved. Trimming pared 4 bases from V and 7 bases from J, leaving 8 bases between. The CDR3 is 11 amino acids. The germline CDR1 and CDR2 sequences are MNHEY and SVGAGI. The CDR3 here is CASSSLREQYF. The CDR3 DNA sequence: TGTGCCAGCAGTTCCCTTCGGGAGCAGTACTTC.

The gene calls are TRBV11-1 and TRBJ1-2; TRBD1 might be the D (5 bases). Trimming cost V 2 bases and J 1 base, with 20 bases left between them. Germline CDR1 reads SGHAT; CDR2 reads FQDESV (reference sequence). CDR3 length: 18 amino acids. The DNA for the CDR3 is TGTGCCAGCAGCTTAATCAACGCAGACAGATTTTATAACTATGGCTACACCTTC. It specifies CASSLINADRFYNYGYTF.

This chain joins TRBV12-3 or TRBV12-4 and TRBJ2-7; D gene ambiguous. CDR3 length: 16 amino acids. Trimming stripped 5 bases from V and 2 bases from J, with 19 bases between. The CDR3 DNA reads TGTGCCAGCAGTCCCCCTCGACCGGATGGCGCCTACGAGCAGTACTTC. It specifies CASSPPRPDGAYEQYF.